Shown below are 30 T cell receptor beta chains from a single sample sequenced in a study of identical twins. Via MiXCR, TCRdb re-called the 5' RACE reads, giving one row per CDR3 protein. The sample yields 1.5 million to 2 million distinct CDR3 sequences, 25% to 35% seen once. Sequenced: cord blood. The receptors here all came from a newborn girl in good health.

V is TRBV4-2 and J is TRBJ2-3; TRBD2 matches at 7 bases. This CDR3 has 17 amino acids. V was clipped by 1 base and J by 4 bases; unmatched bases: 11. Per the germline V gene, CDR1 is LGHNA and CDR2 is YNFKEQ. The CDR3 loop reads CASSQASTSRGADTQYF. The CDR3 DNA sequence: TGTGCCAGCAGCCAAGCGTCGACTAGCAGAGGGGCAGATACGCAGTATTTT.

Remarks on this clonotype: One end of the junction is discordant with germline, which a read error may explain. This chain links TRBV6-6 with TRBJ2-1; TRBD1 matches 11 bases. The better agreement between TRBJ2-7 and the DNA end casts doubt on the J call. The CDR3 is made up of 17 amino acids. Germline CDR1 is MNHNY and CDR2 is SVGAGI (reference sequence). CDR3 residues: CTSSYYVGQGVSYEQYF. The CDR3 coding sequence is TGTACCAGCAGTTACTATGTGGGACAGGGGGTGTCCTACGAGCAGTACTTC.

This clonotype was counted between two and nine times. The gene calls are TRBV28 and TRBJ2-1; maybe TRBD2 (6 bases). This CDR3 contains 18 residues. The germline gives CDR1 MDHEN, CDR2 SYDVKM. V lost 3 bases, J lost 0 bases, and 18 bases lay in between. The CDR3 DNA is TGTGCCAGCAGTTTCCCGACTAGATTTGCCGACTCCTACAATGAGCAGTTCTTC. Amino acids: CASSFPTRFADSYNEQFF.

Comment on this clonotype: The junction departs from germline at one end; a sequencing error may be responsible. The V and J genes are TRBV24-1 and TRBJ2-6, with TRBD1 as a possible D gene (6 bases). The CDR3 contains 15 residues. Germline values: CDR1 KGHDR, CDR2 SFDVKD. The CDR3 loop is CAASDRGQNFGVLTF. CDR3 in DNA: TGTGCCGCCAGTGACCGCGGACAGAACTTTGGCGTCCTGACTTTC.

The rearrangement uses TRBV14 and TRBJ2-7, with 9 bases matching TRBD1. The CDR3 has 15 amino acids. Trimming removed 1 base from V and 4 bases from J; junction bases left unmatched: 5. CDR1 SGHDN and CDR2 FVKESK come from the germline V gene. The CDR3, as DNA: TGTGCCAGCAGCCAAGGGGGGACAGGGCGGTACGAGCAGTACTTC. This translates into CASSQGGTGRYEQYF.

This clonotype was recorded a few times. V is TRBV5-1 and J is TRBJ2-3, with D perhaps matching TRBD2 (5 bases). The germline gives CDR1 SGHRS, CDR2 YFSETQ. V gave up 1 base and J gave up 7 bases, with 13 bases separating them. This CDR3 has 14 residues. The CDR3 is CASSLSGERYTQYF. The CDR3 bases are TGCGCCAGCAGCTTGTCCGGGGAGCGATATACGCAGTATTTT.

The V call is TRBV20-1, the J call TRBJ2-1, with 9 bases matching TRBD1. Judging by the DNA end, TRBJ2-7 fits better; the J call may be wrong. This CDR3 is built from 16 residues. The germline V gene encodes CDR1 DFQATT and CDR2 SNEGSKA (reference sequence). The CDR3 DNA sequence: TGCAGTGCTAGAGATCGAACAGGGGGCGCATACAATGAGCAGTACTTC. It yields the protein CSARDRTGGAYNEQYF.

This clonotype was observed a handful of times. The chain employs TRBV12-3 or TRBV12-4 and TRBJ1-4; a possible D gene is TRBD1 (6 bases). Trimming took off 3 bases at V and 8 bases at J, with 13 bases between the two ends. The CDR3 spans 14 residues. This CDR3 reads CASSFSGTREKLFF. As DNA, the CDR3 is TGTGCCAGCAGTTTCAGCGGGACACGGGAAAAACTGTTTTTT.

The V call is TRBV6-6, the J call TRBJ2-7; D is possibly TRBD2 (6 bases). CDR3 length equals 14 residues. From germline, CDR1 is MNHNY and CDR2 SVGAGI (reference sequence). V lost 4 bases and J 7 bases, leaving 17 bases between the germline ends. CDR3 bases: TGTGCCAGCAGTTCCGGACTAATATTAAATGAGCAGTACTTC. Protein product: CASSSGLILNEQYF.

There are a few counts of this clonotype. CDR3 coding DNA: TGCGCCAGCAGCCCTGGACAGGGGCAGTATAATTCACCCCTCCACTTT. It specifies CASSPGQGQYNSPLHF. V usage is TRBV5-1 and J usage is TRBJ1-6; 9 nucleotides align to TRBD1. CDR1 and CDR2 from the germline V gene are SGHRS and YFSETQ. Trimming cost V 4 bases and J 4 bases; bases outside gene matches: 6. There are 16 residues in the CDR3. Drawing the rest from reference TRBV5-1 and TRBJ1-6, the complete variable domain is KAGVTQTPRYLIKTRGQQVTLSCSPISGHRSVSWYQQTPGQGLQFLFEYFSETQRNKGNFPGRFSGRQFSNSRSEMNVSTLELGDSALYLCASSPGQGQYNSPLHFGNGTRLTVT.

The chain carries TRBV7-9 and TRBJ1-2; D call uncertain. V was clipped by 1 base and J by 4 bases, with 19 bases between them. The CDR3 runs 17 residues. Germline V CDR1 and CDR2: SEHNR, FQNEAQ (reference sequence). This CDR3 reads CASSLGQAAFQGYGYTF. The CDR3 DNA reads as TGTGCCAGCAGCTTAGGCCAGGCGGCATTCCAAGGCTATGGCTACACCTTC. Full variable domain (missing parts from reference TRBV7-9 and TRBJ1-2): DTGVSQNPRHKITKRGQNVTFRCDPISEHNRLYWYRQTLGQGPEFLTYFQNEAQLEKSRLLSDRFSAERPKGSFSTLEIQRTEQGDSAMYLCASSLGQAAFQGYGYTFGSGTRLTVV.

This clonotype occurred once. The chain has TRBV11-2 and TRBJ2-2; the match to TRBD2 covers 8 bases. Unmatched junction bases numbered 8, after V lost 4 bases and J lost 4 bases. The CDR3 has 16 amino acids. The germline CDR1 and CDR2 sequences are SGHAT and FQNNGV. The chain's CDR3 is CASSSPSGGRTGELFF. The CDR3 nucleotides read TGTGCCAGCAGCTCGCCTTCGGGGGGGCGCACCGGGGAGCTGTTTTTT.

The CDR3 loop reads CASRTSGRATYNEQYF. In DNA form, the CDR3 reads TGTGCCAGCAGGACTAGCGGGAGGGCTACCTACAATGAGCAGTACTTC. The rearrangement links TRBV27 to TRBJ2-7; 14 bases line up with TRBD2. The CDR3 totals 16 residues. Germline values: CDR1 MNHEY, CDR2 SMNVEV (reference sequence). V lost 6 bases, J lost 7 bases, and 11 bases stayed unmatched.

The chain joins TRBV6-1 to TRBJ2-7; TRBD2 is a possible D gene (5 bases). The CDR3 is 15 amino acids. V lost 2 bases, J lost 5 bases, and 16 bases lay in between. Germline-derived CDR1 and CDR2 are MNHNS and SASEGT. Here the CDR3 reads CASSERLPLRDEQYF. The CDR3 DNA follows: TGTGCCAGCAGTGAACGCCTGCCTTTGAGGGACGAGCAGTACTTC.

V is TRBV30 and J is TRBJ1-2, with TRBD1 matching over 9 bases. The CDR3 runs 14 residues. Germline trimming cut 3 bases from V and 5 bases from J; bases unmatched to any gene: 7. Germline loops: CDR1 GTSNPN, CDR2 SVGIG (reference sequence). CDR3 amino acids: CAWRDGTGIYGYTF. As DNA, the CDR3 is TGTGCCTGGAGAGATGGGACAGGGATTTATGGCTACACCTTC.

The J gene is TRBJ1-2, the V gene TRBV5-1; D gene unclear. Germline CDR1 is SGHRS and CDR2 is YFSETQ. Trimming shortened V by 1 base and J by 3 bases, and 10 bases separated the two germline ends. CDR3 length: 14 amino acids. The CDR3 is CASSLWQSDYGYTF. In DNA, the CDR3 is TGCGCCAGCAGCTTGTGGCAGAGTGACTATGGCTACACCTTC.

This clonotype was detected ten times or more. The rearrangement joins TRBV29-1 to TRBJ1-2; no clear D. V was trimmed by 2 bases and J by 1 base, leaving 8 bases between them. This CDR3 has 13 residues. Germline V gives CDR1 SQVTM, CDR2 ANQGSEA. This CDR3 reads CSVENIFNYGYTF. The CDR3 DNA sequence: TGCAGCGTTGAAAACATTTTTAACTATGGCTACACCTTC.

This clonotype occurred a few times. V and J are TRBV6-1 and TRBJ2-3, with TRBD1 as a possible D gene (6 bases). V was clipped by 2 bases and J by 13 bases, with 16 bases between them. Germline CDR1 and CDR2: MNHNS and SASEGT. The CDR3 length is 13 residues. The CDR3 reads CASSELGGELEYF. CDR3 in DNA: TGTGCCAGCAGTGAATTAGGGGGAGAGTTGGAGTATTTT.

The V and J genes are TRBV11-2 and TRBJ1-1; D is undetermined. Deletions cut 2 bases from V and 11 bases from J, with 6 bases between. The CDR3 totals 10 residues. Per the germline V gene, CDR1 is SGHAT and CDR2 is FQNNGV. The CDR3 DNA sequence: TGTGCCAGCAGCTTATTCGGGGCTTTCTTT. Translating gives CASSLFGAFF.

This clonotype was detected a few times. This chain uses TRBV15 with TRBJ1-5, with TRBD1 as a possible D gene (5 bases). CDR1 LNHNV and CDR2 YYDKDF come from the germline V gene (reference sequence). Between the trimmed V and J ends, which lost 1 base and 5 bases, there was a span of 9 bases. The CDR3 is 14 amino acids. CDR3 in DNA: TGTGCCACCAGCAGAGCTGGCAGGGATCAGCCCCAGCATTTT. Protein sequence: CATSRAGRDQPQHF.

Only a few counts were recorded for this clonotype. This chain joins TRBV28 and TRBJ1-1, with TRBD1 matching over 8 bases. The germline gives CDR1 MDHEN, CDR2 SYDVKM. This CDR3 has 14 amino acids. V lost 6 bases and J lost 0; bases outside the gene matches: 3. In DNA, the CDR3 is TGTGCCAGCAGGGACAGGGCAATGAACACTGAAGCTTTCTTT. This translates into CASRDRAMNTEAFF.

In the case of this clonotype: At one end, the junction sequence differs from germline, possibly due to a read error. CDR3 DNA: TGCAGTGCTAGAGAGGGTAGCAATGAGCGGTTCTTC. It specifies CSAREGSNERFF. The V gene is TRBV20-1, the J gene TRBJ2-1; D not certain. Germline assignment: CDR1 DFQATT and CDR2 SNEGSKA (reference sequence). This CDR3 spans 12 amino acids.

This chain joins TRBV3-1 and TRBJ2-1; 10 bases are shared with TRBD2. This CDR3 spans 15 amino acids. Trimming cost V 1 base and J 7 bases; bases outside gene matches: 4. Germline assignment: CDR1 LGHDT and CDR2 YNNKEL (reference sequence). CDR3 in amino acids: CASSQAQLAGNEQFF. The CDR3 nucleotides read TGTGCCAGCAGCCAAGCCCAACTAGCGGGGAATGAGCAGTTCTTC.

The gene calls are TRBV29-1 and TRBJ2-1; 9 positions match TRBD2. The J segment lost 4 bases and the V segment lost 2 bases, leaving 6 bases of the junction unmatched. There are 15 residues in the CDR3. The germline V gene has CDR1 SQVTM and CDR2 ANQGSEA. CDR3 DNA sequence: TGCAGCGTTGAACTCGCGGGGGGGCCTTACAATGAGCAGTTCTTC. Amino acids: CSVELAGGPYNEQFF.

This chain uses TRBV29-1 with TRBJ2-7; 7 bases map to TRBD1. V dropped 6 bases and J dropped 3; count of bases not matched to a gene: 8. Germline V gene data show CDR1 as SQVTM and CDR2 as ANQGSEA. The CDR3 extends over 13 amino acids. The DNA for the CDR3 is TGCAGCGTACAGGGGTCTCCGATCTACGAGCAGTACTTC. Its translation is CSVQGSPIYEQYF.

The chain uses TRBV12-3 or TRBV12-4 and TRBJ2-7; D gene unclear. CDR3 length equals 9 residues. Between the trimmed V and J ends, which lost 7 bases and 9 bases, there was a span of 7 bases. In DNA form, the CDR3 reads TGTGCCAGCACCCTATGGCAGTACTTC. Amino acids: CASTLWQYF.

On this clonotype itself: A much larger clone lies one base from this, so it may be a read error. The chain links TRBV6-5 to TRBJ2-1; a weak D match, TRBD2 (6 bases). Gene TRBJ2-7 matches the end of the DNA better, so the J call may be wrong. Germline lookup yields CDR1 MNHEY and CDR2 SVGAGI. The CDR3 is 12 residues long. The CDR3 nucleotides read TGTGCCACTCTAGCGTCCTACAATGAGCAGTACTTC. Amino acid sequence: CATLASYNEQYF.

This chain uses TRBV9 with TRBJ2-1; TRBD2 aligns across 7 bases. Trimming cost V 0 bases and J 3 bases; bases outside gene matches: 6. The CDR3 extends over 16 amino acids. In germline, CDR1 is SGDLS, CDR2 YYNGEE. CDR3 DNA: TGTGCCAGCAGCGTAGGGCCAGCGGGAATCTACAATGAGCAGTTCTTC. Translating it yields CASSVGPAGIYNEQFF.

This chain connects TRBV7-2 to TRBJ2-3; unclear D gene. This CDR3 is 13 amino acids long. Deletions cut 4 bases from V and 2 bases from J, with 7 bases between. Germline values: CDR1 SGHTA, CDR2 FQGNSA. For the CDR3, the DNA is TGTGCCAGCAGCTGGGCCGTCACAGATACGCAGTATTTT. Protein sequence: CASSWAVTDTQYF.

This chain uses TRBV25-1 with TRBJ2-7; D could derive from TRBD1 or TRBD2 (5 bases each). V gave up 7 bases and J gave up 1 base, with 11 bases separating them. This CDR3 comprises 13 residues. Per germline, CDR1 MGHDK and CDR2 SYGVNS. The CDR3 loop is CASTSRESYEQYF. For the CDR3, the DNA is TGTGCCAGCACCTCCAGGGAGTCCTACGAGCAGTACTTC.